This entry features one T cell receptor beta chain sequence. Antigen specificity is unknown. Trimming cost V 3 bases and J 3 bases; bases outside gene matches: 4. Germline CDR1 and CDR2: LNHDA and SQIVND (reference sequence). The CDR3 consists of 14 residues. Clones were sequenced by immunoSEQ multiplex PCR, and TCRdb holds only the in-frame ones, with some missing. The sample carries 90,000 to 100,000 clones, roughly 80% recorded once. This sample was taken from a study of OX40 agonist ivuxolimab in advanced cancers. Study-wide results and caveats: Some patients without response likewise showed low normalized clonal expansion.

Sequenced material: CD4+ or CD8+ T cells sorted from blood, taken in a trial of the OX40 agonist ivuxolimab. This chain links TRBV19 with TRBJ2-5; the match to TRBD2 covers 7 bases. This TCR was sampled from an adult with an advanced solid tumor such as melanoma, head and neck, liver or kidney cancer. This CDR3 is CASSIGGGEETQYF. In nucleotides, the CDR3 is TGTGCCAGTAGTATTGGCGGGGGTGAAGAGACCCAGTACTTC.